Listed here are 8 T cell receptor beta chains from one sample, sequenced in a study of shared clonotypes between healthy human individuals. Generated by immunoSEQ multiplex PCR, the TCRdb table keeps only in-frame clones and is missing some. The sample has about 500,000 clones; 75% to 80% are singletons. The specimen sequenced was PBMCs. These receptors came from a woman between 35 and 50 years old in good health. Some clones in this sample may be carry-over from other donors' samples.

The rearrangement joins TRBV19 to TRBJ1-5; a weak D match, TRBD1 (5 bases). Deletions cut 8 bases from V and 2 bases from J, with 13 bases between. Germline V gene lookup returns CDR1 LNHDA and CDR2 SQIVND (reference sequence). The CDR3 sequence is 14 residues long. The CDR3 nucleotides are TGTGCCAGTGAGGGGATGGGACGCAATCAGCCCCAGCATTTT. Translated: CASEGMGRNQPQHF.

Details on this clone: A much larger clone differs from this one at a single base, so this may be a read error. V is TRBV29-1 and J is TRBJ1-1; a possible D gene is TRBD1 (5 bases). With 3 bases removed from V and 4 bases from J, the gap between germline ends came to 12 bases. CDR3 length equals 13 residues. Germline loops: CDR1 SQVTM, CDR2 ANQGSEA. The CDR3 reads CSVDGTESTEAFF. CDR3 bases: TGCAGCGTTGATGGGACGGAAAGCACTGAAGCTTTCTTT.

This rearrangement joins TRBV4-2 to TRBJ2-7; 11 bases line up with TRBD1. The V segment lost 1 base and the J segment 2 bases; nucleotides outside the gene matches: 1. Germline V gives CDR1 LGHNA, CDR2 YNFKEQ. CDR3 size: 15 residues. The CDR3 spells CASSQAGQGAYEQYF. As DNA, the CDR3 is TGTGCCAGCAGCCAAGCGGGACAGGGGGCCTACGAGCAGTACTTC.

The gene calls are TRBV7-9 and TRBJ1-5, with D uncertain. Germline CDR1 SEHNR, CDR2 FQNEAQ (reference sequence). This CDR3 spans 13 amino acids. Trimming stripped 1 base from V and 3 bases from J, with 4 bases between. In nucleotides, the CDR3 is TGTGCCAGCAGCTTAGGAACCAATCAGCCCCAGCATTTT. Its translation is CASSLGTNQPQHF.

The chain carries TRBV28 and TRBJ2-7, with D maybe TRBD2 (6 bases). V lost 11 bases and J 2 bases, leaving 13 bases between the germline ends. CDR3 length equals 12 residues. Germline CDR1 MDHEN, CDR2 SYDVKM. CDR3 loop: CACRDLTYEQYF. CDR3 bases: TGTGCCTGCCGGGACTTAACCTACGAGCAGTACTTC.

V is TRBV4-3 and J is TRBJ2-3; D is perhaps TRBD2 (5 bases). Trimming left V 4 bases short and J 2 bases short, with 16 bases between. The CDR3 has 16 residues. Germline values: CDR1 LGHNA, CDR2 YSLEER. This CDR3 reads CASSPELLATTDTQYF. The CDR3 DNA reads TGCGCCAGCAGCCCAGAATTGCTAGCAACCACAGATACGCAGTATTTT.

The chain combines TRBV30 with TRBJ2-3; D ambiguous. The germline gives CDR1 GTSNPN, CDR2 SVGIG (reference sequence). The length of the CDR3 is 13 residues. V lost 3 bases and J 7 bases, leaving 14 bases between the germline ends. The CDR3 region is CAWSLLVSHTQYF. CDR3 coding DNA: TGTGCCTGGAGCTTGCTAGTAAGCCATACGCAGTATTTT.

The rearrangement links TRBV19 to TRBJ1-5; D is undetermined. In germline, CDR1 is LNHDA, CDR2 SQIVND (reference sequence). The CDR3 spans 13 residues. With 7 bases removed from V and 3 bases from J, the gap between germline ends came to 10 bases. The CDR3 loop reads CASTVQNNQPQHF. The CDR3 DNA sequence: TGTGCCAGTACCGTCCAGAACAATCAGCCCCAGCATTTT.